The following is a T cell receptor (beta chain) sequence with its context. This table comes from immunoSEQ multiplex PCR, and its TCRdb copy is limited to in-frame clones, with some not included. Of some 180,000 clones in the sample, 70% to 80% were seen once. The record originates from a study of blood T cell repertoires in COVID-19. The specimen was PBMCs or T cells enriched from blood (not recorded which). The clonotype was recovered from a man aged 55 to 69 who had been exposed to COVID-19.

The CDR3 protein is CASSPPAGGPIGELFF. The CDR3 coding sequence is TGTGCCAGCTCACCACCGGCGGGAGGGCCTATCGGGGAGCTGTTTTTT. J is TRBJ2-2 and V is TRBV18, with 9 positions matching TRBD2. In germline, CDR1 is KGHSH, CDR2 LQKENI. The CDR3 spans 16 residues. The J segment lost 7 bases and the V segment lost 0 bases, leaving 6 bases of the junction unmatched. Based on the CDR3 plus reference TRBV18 and TRBJ2-2, the full variable domain is NAGVMQNPRHLVRRRGQEARLRCSPMKGHSHVYWYRQLPEEGLKFMVYLQKENIIDESGMPKERFSAEFPKEGPSILRIQQVVRGDSAAYFCASSPPAGGPIGELFFGEGSRLTVL.